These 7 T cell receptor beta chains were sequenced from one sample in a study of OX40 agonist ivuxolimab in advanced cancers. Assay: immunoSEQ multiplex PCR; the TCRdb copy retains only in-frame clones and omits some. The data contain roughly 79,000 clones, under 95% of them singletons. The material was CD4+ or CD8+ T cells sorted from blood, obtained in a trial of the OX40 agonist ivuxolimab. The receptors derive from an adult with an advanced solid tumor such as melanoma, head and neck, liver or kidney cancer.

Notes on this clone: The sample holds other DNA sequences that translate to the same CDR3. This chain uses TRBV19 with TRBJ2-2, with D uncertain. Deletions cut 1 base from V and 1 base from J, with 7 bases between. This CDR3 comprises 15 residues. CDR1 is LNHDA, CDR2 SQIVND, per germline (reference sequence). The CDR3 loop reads CASSIGGLNTGELFF. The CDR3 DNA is TGTGCCAGTAGTATAGGTGGCCTGAACACCGGGGAGCTGTTTTTT.

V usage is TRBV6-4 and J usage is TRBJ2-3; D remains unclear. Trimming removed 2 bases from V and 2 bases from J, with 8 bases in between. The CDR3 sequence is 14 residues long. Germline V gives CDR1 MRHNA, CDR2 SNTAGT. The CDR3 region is CASSDGQATDTQYF. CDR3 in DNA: TGTGCCAGCAGTGACGGGCAGGCCACAGATACGCAGTATTTT.

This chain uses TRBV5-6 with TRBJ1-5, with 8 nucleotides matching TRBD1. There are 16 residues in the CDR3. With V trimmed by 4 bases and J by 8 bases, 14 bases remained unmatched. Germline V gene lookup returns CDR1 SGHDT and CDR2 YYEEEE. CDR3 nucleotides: TGTGCCAGCAGCCACAACGACAGGGGAAAGGGAAAGCCCCAGCATTTT. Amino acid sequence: CASSHNDRGKGKPQHF.

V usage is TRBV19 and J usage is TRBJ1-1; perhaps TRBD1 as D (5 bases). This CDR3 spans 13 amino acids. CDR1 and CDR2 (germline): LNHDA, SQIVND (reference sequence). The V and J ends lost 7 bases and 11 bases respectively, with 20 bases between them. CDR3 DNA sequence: TGTGCCAGTACCTTGGGGCCCGGTGTCGGGGCTTTCTTT. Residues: CASTLGPGVGAFF.

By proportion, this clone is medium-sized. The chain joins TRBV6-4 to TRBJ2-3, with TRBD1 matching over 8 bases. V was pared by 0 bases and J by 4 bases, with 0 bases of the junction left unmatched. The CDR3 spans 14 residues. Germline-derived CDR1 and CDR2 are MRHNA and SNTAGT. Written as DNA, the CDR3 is TGTGCCAGCAGTGACTCACAGGGGGCAGATACGCAGTATTTT. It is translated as CASSDSQGADTQYF.

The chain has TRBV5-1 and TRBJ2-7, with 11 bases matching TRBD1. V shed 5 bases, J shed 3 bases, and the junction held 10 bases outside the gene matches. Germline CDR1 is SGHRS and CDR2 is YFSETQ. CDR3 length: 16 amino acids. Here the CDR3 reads CASSLFPGTGGYEQYF. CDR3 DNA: TGCGCCAGCAGTCTTTTCCCCGGGACAGGGGGCTACGAGCAGTACTTC.

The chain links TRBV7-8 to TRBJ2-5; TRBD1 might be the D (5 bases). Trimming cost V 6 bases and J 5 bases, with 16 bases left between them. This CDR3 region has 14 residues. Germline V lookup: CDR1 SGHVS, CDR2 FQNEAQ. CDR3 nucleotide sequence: TGTGCCAGCAGAACGTCAGGGTTTGTGGAGACCCAGTACTTC. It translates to CASRTSGFVETQYF.